One and the same sample provided the 5 T cell receptor beta chains below, sequenced in a study of spatial heterogeneity in lung cancer. Time point here: sample taken at primary tumor resection. Antigens for these TCRs are unknown. Using its own MiXCR run on the 5' RACE reads, TCRdb lists one record per CDR3 protein. Of about 6,800 distinct CDR3 sequences in the sample, around 14% are singletons; the top ten hold roughly 10%. General study points: One measure, the expanded intratumoral alpha and beta TCR count, tracked tumor mutation counts.

The sequences come from lung tumor tissue, collected at surgery. The origin of the receptors is a female donor with early-stage non-small cell lung cancer.

This clonotype is deemed medium-sized (0.01 to 0.1%). CDR3 nucleotide sequence: TGTGCCAGCAGTCGGACAGGGGATTGGAACTATGGCTACACCTTC. Translating gives CASSRTGDWNYGYTF. The chain recombines TRBV6-5 with TRBJ1-2, with 9 bases aligning to TRBD1. This CDR3 contains 15 residues. The trim removed 5 bases at V and 2 bases at J, leaving 6 bases unmatched. Germline loops: CDR1 MNHEY, CDR2 SVGAGI.

This clonotype counts as medium-sized (0.01 to 0.1%). CDR3 nucleotide sequence: TGTGCCAGCAGTTACCGTGGGACAGGGTTCTACGAGCAGTACTTC. It yields the protein CASSYRGTGFYEQYF. V usage is TRBV6-2 or TRBV6-3 and J usage is TRBJ2-7; 9 nucleotides align to TRBD1. The length of the CDR3 is 15 residues. Germline trimming cut 2 bases from V and 3 bases from J; bases unmatched to any gene: 5. The germline gives CDR1 MNHEY, CDR2 SVGEGT.

In its sample, this clonotype ranks as medium-sized. This chain uses TRBV28 with TRBJ1-2; possible D gene TRBD1, 5 bases. Germline CDR1 is MDHEN and CDR2 is SYDVKM. The V end lost 8 bases, the J end lost 6 bases, and 19 bases lay between the germline ends. This CDR3 contains 14 residues. The DNA for the CDR3 is TGTGCCAGCCTAAGCTCTCCGGGGGTCCATGGCTACACCTTC. Translation gives CASLSSPGVHGYTF.

The table lists this clonotype with many counts. The chain links TRBV6-1 to TRBJ2-1; D may be TRBD2 (6 bases). The CDR3 covers 14 residues. The germline gives CDR1 MNHNS, CDR2 SASEGT. V was cut by 8 bases and J by 4 bases, with 15 bases left in between. Written as DNA, the CDR3 is TGTGCCAGCGAGAATGGGGGAGGTTACAATGAGCAGTTCTTC. This sequence encodes CASENGGGYNEQFF.

By proportion, this clonotype is large. The chain recombines TRBV2 with TRBJ2-3, with 8 bases matching TRBD2. Per the germline V gene, CDR1 is SNHLY and CDR2 is FYNNEI. The CDR3 consists of 13 residues. Trimming took 4 bases from V and 5 from J; bases not matched to a gene: 2. CDR3 DNA sequence: TGTGCCAGCAGTGCGGGAGGGAAAGATACGCAGTATTTT. Encoded protein: CASSAGGKDTQYF.